The entry below describes one T cell receptor (beta chain). V lost 1 base to trimming and J lost 0 bases, with 7 bases between them. The germline V gene has CDR1 MNHEY and CDR2 SVGAGI. This CDR3 has 15 residues. The sample is drawn from a study of blood T cell repertoires in COVID-19. Overall study: Nucleic acid was either cDNA or gDNA, and it came from T cells, B-cell-depleted T cells, or PBMCs.

Authors' data handling: How many nucleated cells were present was estimated from reference gene primer amplification. Sequencing used immunoSEQ multiplex PCR; TCRdb keeps in-frame clones, though not all of them. The D gene and trimming were derived from the DNA, and the V and J assignments and clone size from that table. The sample lists around 97,000 clones; over 75% were seen once. The chain employs TRBV6-5 and TRBJ1-3; D not certain. The sample consisted of peripheral blood. The TCR sequence derives from a human donor in a cohort sampled during active or convalescent COVID-19. The CDR3 protein is CASSYFPVSGNTIYF. CDR3 bases: TGTGCCAGCAGTTACTTTCCTGTCTCTGGAAACACCATATATTTT.